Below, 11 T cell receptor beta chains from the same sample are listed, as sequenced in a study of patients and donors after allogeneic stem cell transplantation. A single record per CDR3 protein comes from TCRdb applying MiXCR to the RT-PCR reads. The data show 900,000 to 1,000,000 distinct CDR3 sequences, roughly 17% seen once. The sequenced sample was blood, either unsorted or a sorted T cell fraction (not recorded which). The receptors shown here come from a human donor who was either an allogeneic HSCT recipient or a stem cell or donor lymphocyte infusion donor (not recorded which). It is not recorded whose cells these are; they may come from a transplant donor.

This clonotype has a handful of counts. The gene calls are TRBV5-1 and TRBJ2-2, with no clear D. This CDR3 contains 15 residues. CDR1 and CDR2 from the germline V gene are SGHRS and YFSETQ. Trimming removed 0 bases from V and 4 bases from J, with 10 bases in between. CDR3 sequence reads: CASSLAGLRTGELFF. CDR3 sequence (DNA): TGCGCCAGCAGCTTGGCTGGGCTTCGCACCGGGGAGCTGTTTTTT.

The CDR3 DNA sequence: TGTGCCAGCAGGCCGGGACAGTGGACCTACGAGCAGTACTTC. This translates into CASRPGQWTYEQYF. This chain joins TRBV12-3 or TRBV12-4 and TRBJ2-7; TRBD1 matches at 7 bases. The CDR3 is 14 amino acids. V lost 6 bases and J lost 2; bases outside the gene matches: 7.

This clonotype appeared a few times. For the CDR3, the DNA is TGTGCCAGCAGTGTGGGACAGAGGAACACTGAAGCTTTCTTT. Its protein product is CASSVGQRNTEAFF. The J gene is TRBJ1-1, the V gene TRBV12-3 or TRBV12-4; 7 bases are shared with TRBD1. The CDR3 spans 14 residues. J lost 1 base, V lost 5 bases, and 4 bases had no gene match.

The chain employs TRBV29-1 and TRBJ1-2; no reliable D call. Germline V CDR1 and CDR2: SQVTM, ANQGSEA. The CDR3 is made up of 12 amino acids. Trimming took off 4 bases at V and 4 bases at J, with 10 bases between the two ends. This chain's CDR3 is CSVGVSLYGYTF. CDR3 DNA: TGCAGCGTTGGGGTCAGCCTCTATGGCTACACCTTC. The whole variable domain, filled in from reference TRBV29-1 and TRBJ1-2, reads SAVISQKPSRDICQRGTSLTIQCQVDSQVTMMFWYRQQPGQSLTLIATANQGSEATYESGFVIDKFPISRPNLTFSTLTVSNMSPEDSSIYLCSVGVSLYGYTFGSGTRLTVV.

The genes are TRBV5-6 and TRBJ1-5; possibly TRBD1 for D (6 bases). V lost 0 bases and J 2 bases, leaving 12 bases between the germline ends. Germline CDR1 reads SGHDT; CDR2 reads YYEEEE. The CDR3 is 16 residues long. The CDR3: CASSLGAGAGNQPQHF. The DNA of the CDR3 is TGTGCCAGCAGCTTGGGTGCGGGGGCTGGCAATCAGCCCCAGCATTTT.

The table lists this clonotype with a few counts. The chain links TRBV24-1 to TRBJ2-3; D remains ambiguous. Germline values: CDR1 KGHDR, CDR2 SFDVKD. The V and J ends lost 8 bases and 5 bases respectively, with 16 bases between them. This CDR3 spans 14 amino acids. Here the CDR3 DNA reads TGTGCCACCACCATGGGTCCTTATGGAGATACGCAGTATTTT. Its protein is CATTMGPYGDTQYF.

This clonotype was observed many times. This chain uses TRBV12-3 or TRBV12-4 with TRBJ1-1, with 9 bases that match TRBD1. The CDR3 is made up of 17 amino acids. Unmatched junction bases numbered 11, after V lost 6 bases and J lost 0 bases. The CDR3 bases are TGTGCCAGCAGGCCGGGACAGGGAATTGGGATGAACACTGAAGCTTTCTTT. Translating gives CASRPGQGIGMNTEAFF.

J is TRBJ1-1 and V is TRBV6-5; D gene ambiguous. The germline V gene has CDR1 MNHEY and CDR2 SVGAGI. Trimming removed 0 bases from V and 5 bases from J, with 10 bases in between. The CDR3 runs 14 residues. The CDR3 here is CASSYSLVGTEAFF. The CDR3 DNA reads TGTGCCAGCAGTTACTCGCTAGTGGGGACTGAAGCTTTCTTT.

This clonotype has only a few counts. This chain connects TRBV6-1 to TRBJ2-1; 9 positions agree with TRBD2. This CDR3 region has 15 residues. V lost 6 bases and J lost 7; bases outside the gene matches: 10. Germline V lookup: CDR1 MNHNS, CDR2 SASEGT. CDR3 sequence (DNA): TGTGCCAGCAGGCCACCTAGCGGGAAAAATAATGAGCAGTTCTTC. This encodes CASRPPSGKNNEQFF.

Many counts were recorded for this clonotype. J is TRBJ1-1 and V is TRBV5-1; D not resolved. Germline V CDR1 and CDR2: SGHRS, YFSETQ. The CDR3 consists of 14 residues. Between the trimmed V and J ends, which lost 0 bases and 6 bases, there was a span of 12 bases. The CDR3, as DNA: TGCGCCAGCAGCTTGGACGGCCTGCTAGCTGAAGCTTTCTTT. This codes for CASSLDGLLAEAFF.

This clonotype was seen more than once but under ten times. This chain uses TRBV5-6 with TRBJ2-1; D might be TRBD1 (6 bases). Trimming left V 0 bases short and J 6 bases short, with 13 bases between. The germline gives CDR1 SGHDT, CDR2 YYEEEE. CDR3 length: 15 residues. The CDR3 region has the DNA TGTGCCAGCAGCTTGGACAGGGCTTTACTCAATGAGCAGTTCTTC. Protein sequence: CASSLDRALLNEQFF.